This T cell receptor beta chain emerged from a study of T cell responses to AZD1222 COVID-19 vaccine. Looking at the study overall: Pooling of second doses given at about 4 or about 12 weeks was done.

Sequencing was performed with immunoSEQ multiplex PCR; in TCRdb, only in-frame clones are kept and a portion is missing. The sample has roughly 170,000 clones; just over 85% are singletons. V lost 0 bases and J lost 6, with 20 bases in between. The germline V gene encodes CDR1 LGHNA and CDR2 YSLEER. CDR3 length: 18 residues. To note about this clone: The antigen remains undetermined.

Study results and limitations: There were mostly white British donors and more females than males, and clonal diversity was possibly underestimated. Seropositivity was recorded at baseline in only 6 or 7 AZD1222 recipients.

The sequence was collected from an adult in good health. The genes are TRBV4-3 and TRBJ2-2; weak D call: TRBD1 (5 bases). The sequences come from peripheral blood, collected on day 0 of AZD1222 vaccination. The CDR3 DNA reads as TGCGCCAGCAGCCAAGATAGGGGCCAGGGCGTATTCGCCGGGGAGCTGTTTTTT. Residues: CASSQDRGQGVFAGELFF.